This T cell receptor (beta chain) was documented in a study of blood T cell repertoires in COVID-19. The CDR3 is 15 residues long. Germline CDR1 LNHDA, CDR2 SQIVND (reference sequence). With 0 bases removed from V and 11 bases from J, the gap between germline ends came to 17 bases. Per the original data handling: The authors estimated nucleated cell counts from reference gene primer amplification. TCRdb's table, derived via immunoSEQ multiplex PCR, lists solely in-frame clones and lacks some. The D gene and trimming were derived from the DNA, and the V and J assignments and clone size from that table. The sample yields hundreds of thousands of clones, around nine tenths seen once.

The sequencing sample was made of peripheral blood. The chain carries TRBV19 and TRBJ1-5; D may be TRBD1 (6 bases). The receptor's source is a young woman who had recovered from COVID-19. DNA for the CDR3: TGTGCCAGTAGTATAGATAGAGGGGGGGGGATGGCCCAGCATTTT. Amino acid sequence: CASSIDRGGGMAQHF. The full variable domain, with the rest looked up from reference TRBV19 and TRBJ1-5, is DGGITQSPKYLFRKEGQNVTLSCEQNLNHDAMYWYRQDPGQGLRLIYYSQIVNDFQKGDIAEGYSVSREKKESFPLTVTSAQKNPTAFYLCASSIDRGGGMAQHFGDGTRLSIL.